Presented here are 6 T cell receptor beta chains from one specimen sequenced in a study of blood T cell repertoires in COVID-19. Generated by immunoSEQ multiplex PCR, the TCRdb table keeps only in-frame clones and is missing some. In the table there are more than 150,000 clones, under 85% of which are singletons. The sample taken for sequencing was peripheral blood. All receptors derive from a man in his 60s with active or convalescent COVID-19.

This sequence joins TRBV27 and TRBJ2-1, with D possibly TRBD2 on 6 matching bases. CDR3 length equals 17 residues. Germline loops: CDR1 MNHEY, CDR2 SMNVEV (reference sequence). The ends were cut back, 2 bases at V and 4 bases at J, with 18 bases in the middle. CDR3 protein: CASSLNSFGGAYNEQFF. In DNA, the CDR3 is TGTGCCAGCAGTTTAAATTCTTTCGGCGGGGCGTACAATGAGCAGTTCTTC.

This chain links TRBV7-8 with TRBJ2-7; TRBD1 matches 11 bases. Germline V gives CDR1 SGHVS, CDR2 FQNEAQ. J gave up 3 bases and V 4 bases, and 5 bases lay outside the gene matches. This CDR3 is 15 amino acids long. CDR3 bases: TGTGCCAGCAGCTCGGGACAGGGGGTCCTCTACGAGCAGTACTTC. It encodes CASSSGQGVLYEQYF.

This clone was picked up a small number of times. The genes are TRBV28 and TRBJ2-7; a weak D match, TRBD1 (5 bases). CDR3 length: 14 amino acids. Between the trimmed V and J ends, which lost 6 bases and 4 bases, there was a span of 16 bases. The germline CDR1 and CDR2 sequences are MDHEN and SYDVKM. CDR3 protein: CASRPTGAGYEQYF. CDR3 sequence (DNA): TGTGCCAGCAGACCCACAGGAGCCGGATACGAGCAGTACTTC.

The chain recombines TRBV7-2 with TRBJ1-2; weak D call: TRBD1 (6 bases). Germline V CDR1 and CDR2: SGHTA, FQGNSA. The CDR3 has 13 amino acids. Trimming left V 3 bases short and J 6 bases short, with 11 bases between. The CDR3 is CASSFGQSDGYTF. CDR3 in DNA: TGTGCCAGCAGCTTCGGACAGAGCGATGGCTACACCTTC.

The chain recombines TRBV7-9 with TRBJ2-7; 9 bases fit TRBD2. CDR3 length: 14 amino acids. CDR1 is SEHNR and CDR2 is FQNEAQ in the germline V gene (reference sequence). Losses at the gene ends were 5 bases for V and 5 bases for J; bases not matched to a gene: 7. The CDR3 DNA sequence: TGTGCCAGCAGCCCCGGAGCGGGAGGCGACGAGCAGTACTTC. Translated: CASSPGAGGDEQYF. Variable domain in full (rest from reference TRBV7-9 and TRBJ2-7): DTGVSQNPRHKITKRGQNVTFRCDPISEHNRLYWYRQTLGQGPEFLTYFQNEAQLEKSRLLSDRFSAERPKGSFSTLEIQRTEQGDSAMYLCASSPGAGGDEQYFGPGTRLTVT.

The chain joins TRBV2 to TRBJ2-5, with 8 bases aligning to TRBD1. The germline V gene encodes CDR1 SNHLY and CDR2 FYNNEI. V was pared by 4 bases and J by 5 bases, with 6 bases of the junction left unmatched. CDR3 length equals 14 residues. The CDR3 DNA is TGTGCCAGCAGTGCGACAGGGGCTTTGGAGACCCAGTACTTC. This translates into CASSATGALETQYF.